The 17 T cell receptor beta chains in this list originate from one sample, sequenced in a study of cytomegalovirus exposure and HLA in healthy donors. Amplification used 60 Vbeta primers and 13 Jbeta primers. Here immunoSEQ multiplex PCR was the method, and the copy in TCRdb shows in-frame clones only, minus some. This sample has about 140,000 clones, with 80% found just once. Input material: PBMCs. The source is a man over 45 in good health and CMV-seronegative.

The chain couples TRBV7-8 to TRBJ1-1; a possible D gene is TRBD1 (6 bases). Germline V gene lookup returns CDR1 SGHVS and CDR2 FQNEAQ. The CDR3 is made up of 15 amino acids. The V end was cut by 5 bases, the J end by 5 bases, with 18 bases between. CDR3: CASSRAGGLETEAFF. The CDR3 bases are TGTGCCAGCAGCCGCGCTGGGGGCTTGGAAACTGAAGCTTTCTTT.

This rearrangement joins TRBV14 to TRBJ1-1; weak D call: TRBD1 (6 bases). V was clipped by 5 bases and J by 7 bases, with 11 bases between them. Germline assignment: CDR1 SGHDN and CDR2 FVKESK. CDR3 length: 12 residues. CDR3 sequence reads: CASSLQGFEAFF. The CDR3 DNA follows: TGTGCCAGCAGCTTGCAGGGGTTTGAAGCTTTCTTT.

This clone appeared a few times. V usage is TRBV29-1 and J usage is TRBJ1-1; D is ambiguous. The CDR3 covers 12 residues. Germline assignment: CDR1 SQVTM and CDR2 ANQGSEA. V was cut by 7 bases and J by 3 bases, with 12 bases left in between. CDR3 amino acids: CSGSWGDTEAFF. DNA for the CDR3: TGCAGCGGTTCGTGGGGAGACACTGAAGCTTTCTTT.

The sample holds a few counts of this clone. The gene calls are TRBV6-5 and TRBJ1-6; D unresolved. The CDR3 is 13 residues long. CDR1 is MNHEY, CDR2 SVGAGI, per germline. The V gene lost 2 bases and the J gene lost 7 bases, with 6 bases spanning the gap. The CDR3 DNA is TGTGCCAGCAGTTACATGGGCAATTCACCCCTCCACTTT. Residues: CASSYMGNSPLHF.

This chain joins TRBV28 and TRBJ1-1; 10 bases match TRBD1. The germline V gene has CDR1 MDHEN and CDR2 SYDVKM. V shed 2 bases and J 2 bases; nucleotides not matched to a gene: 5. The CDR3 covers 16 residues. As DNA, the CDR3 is TGTGCCAGCAGTTTAAGACAGGGGGCGGGAAACACTGAAGCTTTCTTT. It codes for CASSLRQGAGNTEAFF.

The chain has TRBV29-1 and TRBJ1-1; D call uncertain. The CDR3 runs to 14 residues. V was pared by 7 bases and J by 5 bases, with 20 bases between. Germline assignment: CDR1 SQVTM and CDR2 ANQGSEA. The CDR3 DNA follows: TGCAGCGCCGAAGGAGGACGAGAGTGGACTGAAGCTTTCTTT. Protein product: CSAEGGREWTEAFF.

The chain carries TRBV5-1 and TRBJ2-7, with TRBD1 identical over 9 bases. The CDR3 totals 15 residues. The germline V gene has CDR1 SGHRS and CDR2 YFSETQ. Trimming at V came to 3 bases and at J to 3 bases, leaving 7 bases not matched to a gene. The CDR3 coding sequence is TGCGCCAGCAGCTCCGGGGACAGGGTCTTCTACGAGCAGTACTTC. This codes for CASSSGDRVFYEQYF.

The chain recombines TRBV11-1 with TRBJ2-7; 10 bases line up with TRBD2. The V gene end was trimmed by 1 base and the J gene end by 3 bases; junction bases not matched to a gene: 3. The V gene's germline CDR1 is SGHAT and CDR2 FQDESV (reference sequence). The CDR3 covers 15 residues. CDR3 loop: CASSLGASGSYEQYF. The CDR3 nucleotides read TGTGCCAGCAGCTTAGGGGCTAGCGGGAGCTACGAGCAGTACTTC.

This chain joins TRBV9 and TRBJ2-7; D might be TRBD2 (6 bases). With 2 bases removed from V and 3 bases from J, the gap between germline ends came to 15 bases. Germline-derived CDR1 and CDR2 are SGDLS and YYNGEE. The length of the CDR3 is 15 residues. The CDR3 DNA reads TGTGCCAGCAGCGTCAGCGGGCAGGGAGGCTACGAGCAGTACTTC. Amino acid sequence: CASSVSGQGGYEQYF.

CDR3 nucleotides: TGCGCCAGCGGGCGCGGGGACGCCGAGCAGTACTTC. Amino acid sequence: CASGRGDAEQYF. This chain links TRBV5-1 with TRBJ2-7; perhaps TRBD2 as D (6 bases). V lost 7 bases to trimming and J lost 6 bases, with 14 bases between them. The CDR3 is 12 amino acids. Germline values: CDR1 SGHRS, CDR2 YFSETQ.

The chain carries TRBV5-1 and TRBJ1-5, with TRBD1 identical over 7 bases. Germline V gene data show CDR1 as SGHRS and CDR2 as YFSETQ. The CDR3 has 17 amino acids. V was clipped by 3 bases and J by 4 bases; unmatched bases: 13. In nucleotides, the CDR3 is TGCGCCAGCAGCTGGGGGGACAGTCGCGACTTGAATCAGCCCCAGCATTTT. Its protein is CASSWGDSRDLNQPQHF. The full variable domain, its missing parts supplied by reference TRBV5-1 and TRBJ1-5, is KAGVTQTPRYLIKTRGQQVTLSCSPISGHRSVSWYQQTPGQGLQFLFEYFSETQRNKGNFPGRFSGRQFSNSRSEMNVSTLELGDSALYLCASSWGDSRDLNQPQHFGDGTRLSIL.

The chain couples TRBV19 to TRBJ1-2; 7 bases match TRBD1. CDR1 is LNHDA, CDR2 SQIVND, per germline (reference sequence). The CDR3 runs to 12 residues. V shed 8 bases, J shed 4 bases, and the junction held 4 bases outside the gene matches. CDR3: CASSQGLYGYTF. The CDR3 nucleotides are TGTGCCAGTTCACAGGGGCTCTATGGCTACACCTTC. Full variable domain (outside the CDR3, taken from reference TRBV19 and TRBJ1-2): DGGITQSPKYLFRKEGQNVTLSCEQNLNHDAMYWYRQDPGQGLRLIYYSQIVNDFQKGDIAEGYSVSREKKESFPLTVTSAQKNPTAFYLCASSQGLYGYTFGSGTRLTVV.

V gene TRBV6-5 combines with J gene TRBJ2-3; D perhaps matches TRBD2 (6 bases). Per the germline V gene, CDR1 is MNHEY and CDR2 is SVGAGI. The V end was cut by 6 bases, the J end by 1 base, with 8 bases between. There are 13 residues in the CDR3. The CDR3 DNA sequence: TGTGCCAGCAGCCGGAGGGGCACAGATACGCAGTATTTT. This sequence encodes CASSRRGTDTQYF.

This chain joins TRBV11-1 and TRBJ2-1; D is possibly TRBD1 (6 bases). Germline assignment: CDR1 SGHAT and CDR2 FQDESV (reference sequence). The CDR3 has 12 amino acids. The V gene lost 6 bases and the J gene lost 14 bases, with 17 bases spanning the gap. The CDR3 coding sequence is TGTGCCAGCAGTTTGGACAGCTTAGGCAAGTTCTTC. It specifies CASSLDSLGKFF.

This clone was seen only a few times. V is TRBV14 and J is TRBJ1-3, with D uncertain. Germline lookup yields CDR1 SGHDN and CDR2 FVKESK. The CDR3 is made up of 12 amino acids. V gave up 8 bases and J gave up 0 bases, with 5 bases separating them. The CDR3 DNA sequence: TGTGCCAGCTCATTCTCTGGAAACACCATATATTTT. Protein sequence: CASSFSGNTIYF.

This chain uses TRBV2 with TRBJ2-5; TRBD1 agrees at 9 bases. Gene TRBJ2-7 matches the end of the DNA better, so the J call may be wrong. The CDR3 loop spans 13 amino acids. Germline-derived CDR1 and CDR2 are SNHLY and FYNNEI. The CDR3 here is CASNLGQGHEQYF. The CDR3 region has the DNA TGTGCCAGCAACCTGGGACAGGGCCACGAGCAGTACTTC.

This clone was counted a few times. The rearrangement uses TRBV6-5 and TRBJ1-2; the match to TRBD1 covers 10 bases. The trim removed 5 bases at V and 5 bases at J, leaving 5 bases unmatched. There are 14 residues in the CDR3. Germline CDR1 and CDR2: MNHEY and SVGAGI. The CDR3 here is CASSRQGAGYGYTF. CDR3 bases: TGTGCCAGCAGTCGACAGGGGGCCGGGTATGGCTACACCTTC.